This T cell receptor beta chain was identified in a study of blood T cells in healthy people across ages (dated by TCRdb to between 2015 and 2017). The study in broad terms: In model experiments, roughly one uniquely barcoded TCR beta cDNA molecule per two T cells was captured by template switching. For two donors (one aged 18 to 29 and one aged 80 or older), the study analyzed two additional independent replicas of 1 million unique cDNA reads from the same blood draw. Donors of different ages were randomly distributed across sequencing lanes to avoid experimental bias. Age-related changes in TCR beta repertoire diversity were measured in the study by deep sequencing normalized with unique cDNA molecular identifiers. Four age groups were formed from the donors: young (average roughly 15 years), middle-aged (approximately 40), aged (62) and long-lived (more than 75). On the study overall, not on this receptor specifically: The long-lived group showed more naive CD4+ T cells, fewer expanded clones and increased TCR diversity than the aged group, suggesting age selection. Total diversity estimates from one million sequenced T cells were considered lower bounds and underestimates. Because profiling used bulk unsorted PBMCs, naive and antigen-experienced compartments could not be compared conclusively. There was a strong correlation between observed TCR beta diversity and the percentage of naive T cells measured by flow cytometry. As age increased, observed TCR beta diversity per million T cells dropped in a roughly linear way, and a significant reduction was already evident by age 40. The CMV infection status of donors was not known, potentially confounding age-related changes in expanded clonotypes.

The roughly 39 donors, aged about 6 to 95 years, were systemically healthy Caucasian individuals from Russia. Around 10 milliliters of peripheral blood were drawn from each donor into EDTA-treated Vacutainer tubes. Ficoll-Paque density-gradient centrifugation was used to isolate PBMCs, with at least 7 million obtained per sample. Total RNA, at least 6 micrograms per sample, was extracted from PBMCs with Trizol reagent. For every donor, an aliquot of PBMCs went through flow cytometry to measure the percentages of naive CD45RAhigh/CD27high T cells. The library was prepared using 5' RACE. Sequenced using an Illumina HiSeq 2500. A second PCR of about 6 to 11 cycles was performed with a sample-barcoded 5' primer and a J-beta primer mix. Each TCR beta cDNA molecule received a unique molecular identifier from a template-switch 5' adaptor carrying 12 random nucleotides. Each sample yielded at least 2.5 million CDR3-containing paired-end reads. All of the RNA was converted into first-strand cDNA using the Mint cDNA synthesis kit, with a TRBC-specific oligonucleotide serving as the primer. Following uracil-DNA glycosylase treatment, all cDNA underwent a first 18-cycle PCR with the universal primers M1SS and BC2_uni_R. The authors' analysis ran thus. For normalization, 1 million high-quality reads were randomly selected from each sample, with every read carrying a distinct molecular identifier. Reads with shared molecular identifiers were discarded instead of being binned into consensus sequences. MiTCR, run with a Q25 quality threshold and the strictest error-elimination algorithm, handled CDR3 identification, clonotype clustering and error correction. Lower-bound total TCR beta diversity was estimated with a nonparametric unseen species model using Euler transformation. TCRdb redid the processing of the public reads, applying fastp at Q25 and MiXCR, and retained in-frame beta chains. Rows are combined by CDR3 protein, so each entry shows the most common genes and DNA. TCRdb's processing, not the study's, gives the V and J calls here. This sample comprises 1.5 million to 2 million distinct CDR3 sequences, about 30% of them detected only once. The top ten clonotypes cover 6.5% to 8.5% of the sample.

Based on the germline V gene, the CDR1 and CDR2 sequences are KGHDR and SFDVKD. There are 13 amino acids in the CDR3, from cysteine to phenylalanine inclusive. Only the CDR3 part of the read is kept: 39 bases, read in frame from the first base. The junction carries 13 bases between V and J, which are trimmed by 3 bases and 10 bases respectively. In this sample, this clonotype turned up a few times. No antigen is known for it. No per-base quality is available; no much larger clone lies one base away. The TCR originated in a woman in her twenties or thirties in good health. Recombination joined TRBV24-1 with TRBJ2-3; the D gene is unclear. The sample was blood. CDR3 protein: CATSDPGSTAQYF. At the DNA level, the sequence is TGTGCCACCAGTGATCCCGGGTCAACCGCGCAGTATTTT.